The T cell receptor (beta chain) described here comes from a study of blood T cell repertoires in COVID-19. This CDR3 spans 14 amino acids. Trimming took 5 bases from V and 4 from J, leaving 12 bases between them. Germline V lookup: CDR1 WSHSY, CDR2 SAAADI. The data were produced by immunoSEQ multiplex PCR, yet TCRdb's version contains in-frame clones alone and is incomplete. The table has roughly 70,000 clones, approximately 80% seen once. Sequencing was performed on peripheral blood. This TCR derives from a man between 60 and 75 years old with COVID-19, enrolled during active disease. This chain uses TRBV10-2 with TRBJ1-5; the D is unclear. CDR3 protein: CASSLNSINQPQHF. The CDR3 nucleotides are TGCGCCAGCAGTTTGAACAGCATAAATCAGCCCCAGCATTTT.